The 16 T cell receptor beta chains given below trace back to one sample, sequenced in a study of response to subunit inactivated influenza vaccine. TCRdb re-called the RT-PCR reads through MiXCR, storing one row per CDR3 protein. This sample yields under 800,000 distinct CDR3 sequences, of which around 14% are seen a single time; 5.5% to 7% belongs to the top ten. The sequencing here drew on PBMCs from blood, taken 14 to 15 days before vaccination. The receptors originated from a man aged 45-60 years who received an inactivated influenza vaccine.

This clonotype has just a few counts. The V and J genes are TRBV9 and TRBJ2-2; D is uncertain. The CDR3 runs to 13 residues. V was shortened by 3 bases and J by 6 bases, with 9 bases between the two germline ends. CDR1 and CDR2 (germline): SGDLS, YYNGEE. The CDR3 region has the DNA TGTGCCAGCAGCGAGGGAATAGCCGGGGAGCTGTTTTTT. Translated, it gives CASSEGIAGELFF.

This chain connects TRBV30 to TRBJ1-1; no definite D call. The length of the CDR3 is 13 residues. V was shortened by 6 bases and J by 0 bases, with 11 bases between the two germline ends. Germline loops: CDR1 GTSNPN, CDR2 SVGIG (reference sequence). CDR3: CACQTSLNTEAFF. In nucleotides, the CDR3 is TGTGCCTGCCAAACCAGTTTGAACACTGAAGCTTTCTTT.

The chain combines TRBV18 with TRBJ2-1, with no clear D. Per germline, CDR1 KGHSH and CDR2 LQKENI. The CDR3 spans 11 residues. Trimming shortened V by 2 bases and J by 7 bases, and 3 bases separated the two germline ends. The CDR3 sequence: CASSPENEQFF. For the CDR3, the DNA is TGTGCCAGCTCACCAGAGAATGAGCAGTTCTTC.

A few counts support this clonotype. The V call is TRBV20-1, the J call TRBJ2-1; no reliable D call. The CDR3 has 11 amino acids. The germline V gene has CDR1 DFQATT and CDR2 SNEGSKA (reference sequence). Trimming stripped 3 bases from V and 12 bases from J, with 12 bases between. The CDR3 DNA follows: TGCAGTGCTAGGGGCTCAGTGGGGCAGTTCTTC. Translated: CSARGSVGQFF.

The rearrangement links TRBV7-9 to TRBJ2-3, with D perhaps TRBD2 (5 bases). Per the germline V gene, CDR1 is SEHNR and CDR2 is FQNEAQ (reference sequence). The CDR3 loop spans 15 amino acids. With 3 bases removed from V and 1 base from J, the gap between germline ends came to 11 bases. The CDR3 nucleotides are TGTGCCAGCAGCTTTGAGGGCCTCGGCACAGATACGCAGTATTTT. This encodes CASSFEGLGTDTQYF.

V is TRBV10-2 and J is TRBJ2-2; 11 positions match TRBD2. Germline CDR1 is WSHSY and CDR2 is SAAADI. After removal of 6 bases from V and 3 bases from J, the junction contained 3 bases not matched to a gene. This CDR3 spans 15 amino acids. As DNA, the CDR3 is TGCGCCAGCAGAGGGACTAGCGGCCACACCGGGGAGCTGTTTTTT. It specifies CASRGTSGHTGELFF.

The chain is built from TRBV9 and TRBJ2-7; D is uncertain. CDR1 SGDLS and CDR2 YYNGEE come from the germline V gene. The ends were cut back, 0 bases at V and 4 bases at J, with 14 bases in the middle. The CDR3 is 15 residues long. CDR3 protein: CASSVGGGKGYEQYF. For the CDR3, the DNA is TGTGCCAGCAGCGTAGGTGGCGGCAAGGGTTACGAGCAGTACTTC.

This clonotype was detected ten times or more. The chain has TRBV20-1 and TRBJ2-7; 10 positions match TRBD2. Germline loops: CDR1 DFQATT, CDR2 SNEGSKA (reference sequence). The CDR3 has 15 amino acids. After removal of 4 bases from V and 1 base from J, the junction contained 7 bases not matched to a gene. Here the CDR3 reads CSAISLAGASYEQYF. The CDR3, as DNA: TGCAGTGCTATTTCTCTAGCGGGAGCTTCCTACGAGCAGTACTTC.

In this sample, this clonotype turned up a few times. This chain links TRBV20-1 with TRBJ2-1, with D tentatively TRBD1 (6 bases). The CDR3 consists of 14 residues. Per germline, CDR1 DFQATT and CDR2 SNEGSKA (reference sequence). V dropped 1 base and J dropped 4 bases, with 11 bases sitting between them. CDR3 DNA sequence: TGCAGTGCTAGAGTGGACAGCAGTTACAATGAGCAGTTCTTC. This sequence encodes CSARVDSSYNEQFF.

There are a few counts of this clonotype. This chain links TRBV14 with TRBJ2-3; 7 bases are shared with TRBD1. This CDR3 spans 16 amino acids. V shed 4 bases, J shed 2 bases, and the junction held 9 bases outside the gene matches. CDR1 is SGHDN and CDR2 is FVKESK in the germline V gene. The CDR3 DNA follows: TGTGCCAGCAGCCTCCGACAGGGATATGACACAGATACGCAGTATTTT. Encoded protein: CASSLRQGYDTDTQYF.

Here the CDR3 reads CSVEDRAPDTQYF. CDR3 nucleotide sequence: TGCAGCGTTGAAGATCGTGCCCCCGATACGCAGTATTTT. The V gene is TRBV29-1, the J gene TRBJ2-3; no clear D gene. V shed 0 bases and J shed 6 bases, with 10 bases lying between them. CDR1 SQVTM and CDR2 ANQGSEA come from the germline V gene. There are 13 residues in the CDR3.

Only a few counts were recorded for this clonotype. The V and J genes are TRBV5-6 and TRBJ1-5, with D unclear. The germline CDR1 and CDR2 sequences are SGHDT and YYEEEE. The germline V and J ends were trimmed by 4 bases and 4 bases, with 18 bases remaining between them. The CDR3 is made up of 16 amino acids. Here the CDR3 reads CASSMRGYSGNQPQHF. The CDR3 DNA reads TGTGCCAGCAGCATGCGTGGGTACTCTGGAAATCAGCCCCAGCATTTT.

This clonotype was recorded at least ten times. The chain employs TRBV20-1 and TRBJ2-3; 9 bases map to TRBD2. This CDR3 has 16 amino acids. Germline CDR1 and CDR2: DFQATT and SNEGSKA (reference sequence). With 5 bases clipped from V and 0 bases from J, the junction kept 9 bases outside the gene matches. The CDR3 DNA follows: TGCAGTGCTCTAGGCGGCGGGAGGGTTAGCACAGATACGCAGTATTTT. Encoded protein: CSALGGGRVSTDTQYF.

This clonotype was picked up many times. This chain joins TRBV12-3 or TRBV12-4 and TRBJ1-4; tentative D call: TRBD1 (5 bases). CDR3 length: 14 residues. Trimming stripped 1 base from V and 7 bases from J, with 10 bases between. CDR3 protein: CASSLGGSGEKLFF. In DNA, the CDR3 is TGTGCCAGCAGTTTAGGGGGGAGTGGTGAAAAACTGTTTTTT.

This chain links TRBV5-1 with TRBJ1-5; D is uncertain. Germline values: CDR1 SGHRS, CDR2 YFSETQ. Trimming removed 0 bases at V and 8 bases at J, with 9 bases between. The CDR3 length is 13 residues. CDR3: CASSLGAGEPQHF. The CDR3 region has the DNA TGCGCCAGCAGCTTGGGGGCAGGCGAGCCCCAGCATTTT.

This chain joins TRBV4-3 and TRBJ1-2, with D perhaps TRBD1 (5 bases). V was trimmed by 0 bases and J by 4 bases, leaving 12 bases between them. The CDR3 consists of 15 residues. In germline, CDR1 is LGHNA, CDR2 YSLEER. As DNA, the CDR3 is TGCGCCAGCAGCCAAGAGGGGACTTATACCTATGGCTACACCTTC. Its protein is CASSQEGTYTYGYTF.